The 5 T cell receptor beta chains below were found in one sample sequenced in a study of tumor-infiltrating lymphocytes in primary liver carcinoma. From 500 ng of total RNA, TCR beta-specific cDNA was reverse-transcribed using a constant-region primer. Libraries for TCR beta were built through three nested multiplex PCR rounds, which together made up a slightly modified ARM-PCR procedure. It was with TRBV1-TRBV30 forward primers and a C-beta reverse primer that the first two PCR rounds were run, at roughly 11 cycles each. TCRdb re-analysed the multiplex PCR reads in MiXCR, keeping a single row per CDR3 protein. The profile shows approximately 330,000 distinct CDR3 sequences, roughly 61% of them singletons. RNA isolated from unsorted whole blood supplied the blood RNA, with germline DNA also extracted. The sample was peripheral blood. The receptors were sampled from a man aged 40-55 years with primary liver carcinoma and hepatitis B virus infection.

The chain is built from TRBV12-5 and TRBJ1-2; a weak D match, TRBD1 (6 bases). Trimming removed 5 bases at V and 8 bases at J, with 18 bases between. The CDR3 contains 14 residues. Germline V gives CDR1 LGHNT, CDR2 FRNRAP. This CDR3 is CASGTLVGGGGYTF. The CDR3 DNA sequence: TGTGCTAGTGGTACCCTTGTAGGGGGAGGAGGCTACACCTTC.

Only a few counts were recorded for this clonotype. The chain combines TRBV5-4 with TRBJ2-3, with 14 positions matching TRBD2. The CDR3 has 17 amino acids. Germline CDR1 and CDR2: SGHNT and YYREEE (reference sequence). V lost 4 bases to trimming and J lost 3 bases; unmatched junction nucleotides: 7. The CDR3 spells CASSPEGLAGATDTQYF. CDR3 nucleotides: TGTGCCAGCAGCCCTGAGGGACTAGCGGGAGCGACAGATACGCAGTATTTT.

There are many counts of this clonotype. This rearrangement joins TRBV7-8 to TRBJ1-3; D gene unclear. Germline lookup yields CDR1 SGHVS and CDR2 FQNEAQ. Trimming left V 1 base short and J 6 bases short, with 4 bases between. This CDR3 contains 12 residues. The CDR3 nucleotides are TGTGCCAGCAGCTTAGACGTAAACACCATATATTTT. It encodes CASSLDVNTIYF.

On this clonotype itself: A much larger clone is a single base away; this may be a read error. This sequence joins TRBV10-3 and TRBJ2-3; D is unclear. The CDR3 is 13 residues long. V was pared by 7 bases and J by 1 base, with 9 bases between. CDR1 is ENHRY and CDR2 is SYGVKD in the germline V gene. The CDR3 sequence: CAIKTRGTDTQYF. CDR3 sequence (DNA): TGTGCCATCAAAACACGGGGCACAGATACGCAGTATTTT.

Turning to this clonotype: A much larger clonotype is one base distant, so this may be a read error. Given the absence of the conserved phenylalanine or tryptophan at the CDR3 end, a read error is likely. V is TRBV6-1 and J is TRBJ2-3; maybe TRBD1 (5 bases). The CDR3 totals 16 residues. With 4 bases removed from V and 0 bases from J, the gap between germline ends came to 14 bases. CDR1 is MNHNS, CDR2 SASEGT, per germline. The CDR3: CASSGQITKSTDTQYS. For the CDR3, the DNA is TGTGCCAGCAGTGGACAGATTACGAAGAGCACAGATACGCAGTATTCT.